These 3 T cell receptor beta chains were sequenced from one sample in a study of blood T cell repertoires in COVID-19. Sequencing was performed with immunoSEQ multiplex PCR; in TCRdb, only in-frame clones are kept and a portion is missing. The repertoire holds 150,000 to 200,000 clones, more than 75% seen once, with around 4.8% in the top ten. Input material: peripheral blood. These receptors were taken from a human donor in a cohort sampled during active COVID-19.

The J gene is TRBJ2-7, the V gene TRBV2; 13 bases map to TRBD2. This CDR3 has 15 residues. J was trimmed by 2 bases and V by 7 bases; bases with no gene match: 5. Germline CDR1 and CDR2: SNHLY and FYNNEI. The CDR3 DNA reads as TGTGCCAGCACCTGGACTAGCGGGGGACCCTACGAGCAGTACTTC. Translating gives CASTWTSGGPYEQYF.

The rearrangement uses TRBV6-5 and TRBJ2-7; 9 bases align to TRBD1. The length of the CDR3 is 15 residues. V lost 5 bases and J lost 0; bases outside the gene matches: 5. CDR1 MNHEY and CDR2 SVGAGI come from the germline V gene. DNA of the CDR3: TGTGCCAGCAGTATACAGGGGGCATACTCCTACGAGCAGTACTTC. As protein: CASSIQGAYSYEQYF.

V gene TRBV2 combines with J gene TRBJ2-1, with TRBD2 matching 16 bases. Per germline, CDR1 SNHLY and CDR2 FYNNEI. V was clipped by 7 bases and J by 8 bases; unmatched bases: 8. The CDR3 has 16 amino acids. This CDR3 reads CASTGTSGRARHEQFF. The CDR3 coding sequence is TGTGCCAGCACTGGGACTAGCGGGAGGGCCCGTCATGAGCAGTTCTTC. Variable domain in full (rest from reference TRBV2 and TRBJ2-1): EPEVTQTPSHQVTQMGQEVILRCVPISNHLYFYWYRQILGQKVEFLVSFYNNEISEKSEIFDDQFSVERPDGSNFTLKIRSTKLEDSAMYFCASTGTSGRARHEQFFGPGTRLTVL.